The 32 T cell receptor beta chains below come from one sample, sequenced in a study of beta chain features in type 1 diabetes. Findings and caveats of the study: Type 1 diabetes patients had moderately but significantly shorter TCRB CDR3s in all four CD4+ subsets.

Of the isolated RNA, all was reverse transcribed, and so the sequenced material was expressed TCRB transcripts. Produced via immunoSEQ multiplex PCR; TCRdb's table is partial and in-frame only. This sample has fewer than 300,000 clones; roughly 22% occur once, and the top ten carry more than 0.025%. For these receptors, no antigen is known. The material sequenced was naive CD4+ T cells from blood. Receptor source: a middle-aged woman with type 1 diabetes.

The chain is built from TRBV5-6 and TRBJ1-5; D remains unclear. Trimming removed 1 base from V and 0 bases from J, with 14 bases in between. The CDR3 sequence is 17 residues long. Looked up from germline, CDR1 is SGHDT and CDR2 is YYEEEE. CDR3 loop: CASSLTQSTYSNQPQHF. The CDR3 DNA reads as TGTGCCAGCAGCTTGACACAGAGCACCTATAGCAATCAGCCCCAGCATTTT.

This clone was picked up a small number of times. Different DNA sequences within this sample yield the same CDR3. The V and J genes are TRBV29-1 and TRBJ1-4, with 8 bases fitting TRBD1. Germline CDR1 is SQVTM and CDR2 is ANQGSEA. V trimming: 7 bases; J trimming: 5 bases; junction bases outside the gene matches: 3. The CDR3 is made up of 12 amino acids. Here the CDR3 DNA reads TGCAGCGCCGACAGGGGAAATGAAAAACTGTTTTTT. It yields the protein CSADRGNEKLFF.

There are a few counts of this clone. The V and J genes are TRBV6-6 and TRBJ2-3, with D hard to call. The CDR3 extends over 12 amino acids. Per germline, CDR1 MNHNY and CDR2 SVGAGI (reference sequence). The V end lost 10 bases, the J end lost 0 bases, and 8 bases lay between the germline ends. CDR3: CAIGGSTDTQYF. CDR3 nucleotide sequence: TGTGCCATCGGCGGAAGCACAGATACGCAGTATTTT.

This clone has only a few counts. The chain employs TRBV19 and TRBJ2-7; 9 bases are shared with TRBD1. Germline-derived CDR1 and CDR2 are LNHDA and SQIVND (reference sequence). The CDR3 length is 14 residues. After removal of 8 bases from V and 6 bases from J, the junction contained 11 bases not matched to a gene. This chain's CDR3 is CASCPGTGNGEQYF. In DNA, the CDR3 is TGTGCCAGTTGTCCCGGGACAGGGAATGGCGAGCAGTACTTC.

The rearrangement uses TRBV7-9 and TRBJ2-1; D perhaps matches TRBD2 (6 bases). Trimming left V 4 bases short and J 10 bases short, with 23 bases between. The V gene's germline CDR1 is SEHNR and CDR2 FQNEAQ (reference sequence). The CDR3 loop spans 16 amino acids. The CDR3 DNA follows: TGTGCCAGCAGCTCAGCTTCGGGACTCGGCCTGGGGGAGCAGTTCTTC. As protein: CASSSASGLGLGEQFF.

In DNA, the CDR3 is TGTGCCAGTAGTATCCCCTCGACAGGGGACTCACCCCTCCACTTT. Translation: CASSIPSTGDSPLHF. The J gene is TRBJ1-6, the V gene TRBV19, with TRBD1 matching 8 bases. The V and J ends lost 3 bases and 10 bases, in that order; junction bases with no gene match: 8. CDR1 and CDR2 from the germline V gene are LNHDA and SQIVND (reference sequence). The CDR3 runs to 15 residues.

The CDR3 region has the DNA TGTGCCAGCAGCCAAGTGGACACACTTAACTATGGCTACACCTTC. Protein: CASSQVDTLNYGYTF. V gene TRBV4-2 combines with J gene TRBJ1-2; D perhaps matches TRBD1 (5 bases). Trimming pared 1 base from V and 1 base from J, leaving 10 bases between. Germline values: CDR1 LGHNA, CDR2 YNFKEQ. The CDR3 consists of 15 residues.

This clone showed up just a few times. The chain links TRBV20-1 to TRBJ2-5; D remains ambiguous. The CDR3 runs to 11 residues. CDR1 and CDR2 from the germline V gene are DFQATT and SNEGSKA (reference sequence). The V gene lost 2 bases and the J gene lost 3 bases, with 4 bases spanning the gap. The CDR3 bases are TGCAGTGCTAGAAGCGAAGAGACCCAGTACTTC. Residues: CSARSEETQYF.

This clone was seen a few times. V gene TRBV10-3 combines with J gene TRBJ2-6; 7 positions match TRBD2. Germline V lookup: CDR1 ENHRY, CDR2 SYGVKD. Trimming cost V 5 bases and J 2 bases; bases outside gene matches: 15. The CDR3 runs to 19 residues. DNA of the CDR3: TGTGCCATCAGTTCTGCCCGAGCGGGACCCGTCGCTGGGGCCAACGTCCTGACTTTC. This codes for CAISSARAGPVAGANVLTF.

This clone occurred a few times. V and J are TRBV19 and TRBJ2-3; a possible D gene is TRBD2 (6 bases). V lost 4 bases to trimming and J lost 0 bases, with 11 bases between them. CDR1 and CDR2 from the germline V gene are LNHDA and SQIVND (reference sequence). The CDR3 has 15 amino acids. CDR3 bases: TGTGCCAGTAGTAAAGGAGGGCCTAGCACAGATACGCAGTATTTT. Its translation: CASSKGGPSTDTQYF.

The chain joins TRBV10-3 to TRBJ2-2; perhaps TRBD2 as D (5 bases). This CDR3 is built from 14 residues. Germline CDR1 and CDR2: ENHRY and SYGVKD. V lost 4 bases and J 4 bases, leaving 10 bases between the germline ends. CDR3 in amino acids: CAISGETFTGELFF. The CDR3 DNA is TGTGCCATCAGTGGGGAGACCTTCACCGGGGAGCTGTTTTTT.

The chain recombines TRBV29-1 with TRBJ2-7; TRBD1 is a possible D gene (6 bases). With 7 bases removed from V and 2 bases from J, the gap between germline ends came to 12 bases. This CDR3 has 12 amino acids. Germline CDR1 and CDR2: SQVTM and ANQGSEA. The CDR3 loop reads CSAGHSTYEQYF. CDR3 DNA sequence: TGCAGCGCGGGACACTCTACCTACGAGCAGTACTTC.

V gene TRBV9 combines with J gene TRBJ2-2; D possibly corresponds to TRBD1 (5 bases). The CDR3 spans 15 residues. V was pared by 1 base and J by 0 bases, with 7 bases between. The germline V gene has CDR1 SGDLS and CDR2 YYNGEE. CDR3 sequence: CASSVQGANTGELFF. The CDR3 nucleotides read TGTGCCAGCAGCGTACAGGGCGCGAACACCGGGGAGCTGTTTTTT.

This clone came up a few times. The rearrangement links TRBV29-1 to TRBJ1-1, with 9 nucleotides matching TRBD1. Germline assignment: CDR1 SQVTM and CDR2 ANQGSEA. V was pared by 7 bases and J by 0 bases, with 9 bases of the junction left unmatched. The CDR3 covers 15 residues. CDR3 bases: TGCAGCGGGACAGGGGATCCCCCCATGAACACTGAAGCTTTCTTT. Translation: CSGTGDPPMNTEAFF.

The chain couples TRBV27 to TRBJ1-6, with 7 bases fitting TRBD1. The CDR3 is 17 residues long. J gave up 7 bases and V 0 bases, and 9 bases lay outside the gene matches. Germline CDR1 is MNHEY and CDR2 is SMNVEV (reference sequence). DNA of the CDR3: TGTGCCAGCAGTTTATCCTCCAGGGGACAGTGGAATTCACCCCTCCACTTT. Translated, it gives CASSLSSRGQWNSPLHF.

As DNA, the CDR3 is TGTGCCAGCAGCGGGGAGAGGACTGAAGCTTTCTTT. It is translated as CASSGERTEAFF. The chain links TRBV2 to TRBJ1-1; D ambiguous. Germline loops: CDR1 SNHLY, CDR2 FYNNEI. V gave up 6 bases and J gave up 5 bases, with 10 bases separating them. The length of the CDR3 is 12 residues.

Concerning this clone: An end of the junction differs from the germline gene, which may be a read error. This chain connects TRBV7-9 to TRBJ2-1; 8 bases align to TRBD2. The length of the CDR3 is 13 residues. Germline V gene lookup returns CDR1 SEHNR and CDR2 FQNEAQ (reference sequence). CDR3: CASSVAPRGAPLF. The CDR3, as DNA: TGTGCCAGCAGCGTCGCGCCGCGGGGGGCCCCTCTCTTC.

A few counts support this clone. The gene calls are TRBV7-2 and TRBJ2-3; D unclear. V was shortened by 5 bases and J by 1 base, with 16 bases between the two germline ends. CDR3 length equals 16 residues. From germline, CDR1 is SGHTA and CDR2 FQGNSA. The CDR3 nucleotides are TGTGCCAGCAGCCCGATCATTAGCCGCCGCACAGATACGCAGTATTTT. It specifies CASSPIISRRTDTQYF.

The chain is built from TRBV11-3 and TRBJ2-7; TRBD1 matches 8 bases. CDR1 SGHNT and CDR2 YENEEA come from the germline V gene. The CDR3 loop spans 14 amino acids. The J segment lost 6 bases and the V segment lost 3 bases, leaving 7 bases of the junction unmatched. CDR3: CASSLGLGTGEQYF. For the CDR3, the DNA is TGTGCCAGCAGCTTGGGCCTCGGGACAGGCGAGCAGTACTTC.

This clone was recorded a few times. The chain carries TRBV28 and TRBJ2-7; the D is unclear. Trimming removed 3 bases at V and 3 bases at J, with 6 bases between. This CDR3 is built from 12 residues. Germline loops: CDR1 MDHEN, CDR2 SYDVKM. The CDR3 sequence: CASSLLDYEQYF. The DNA for the CDR3 is TGTGCCAGCAGTTTGCTAGACTACGAGCAGTACTTC.

This clone was counted a few times. V usage is TRBV25-1 and J usage is TRBJ1-2, with D uncertain. From germline, CDR1 is MGHDK and CDR2 SYGVNS. The CDR3 has 11 residues. Trimming took 5 bases from V and 6 from J, leaving 7 bases between them. CDR3: CASSREDGYTF. The CDR3 DNA is TGTGCCAGCAGTAGGGAGGATGGCTACACCTTC.

This chain connects TRBV18 to TRBJ2-7; 9 bases are a match to TRBD1. V was pared by 3 bases and J by 5 bases, with 5 bases of the junction left unmatched. Germline V gives CDR1 KGHSH, CDR2 LQKENI. The CDR3 runs to 14 residues. The CDR3 bases are TGTGCCAGCTCACCGGACAGGGGCGACCACGAGCAGTACTTC. It codes for CASSPDRGDHEQYF.

This clone was recorded only once. Other DNA variants within this sample encode the same CDR3. This chain joins TRBV7-9 and TRBJ2-5; 8 bases align to TRBD1. The ends lost 6 bases at V and 3 bases at J; junction bases unmatched: 3. Looked up from germline, CDR1 is SEHNR and CDR2 is FQNEAQ (reference sequence). This CDR3 is 13 amino acids long. The chain's CDR3 is CASSLTGEETQYF. The CDR3 bases are TGTGCCAGCAGTTTGACAGGGGAAGAGACCCAGTACTTC.

This clone turned up a few times. This chain links TRBV30 with TRBJ2-1, with D uncertain. Germline V CDR1 and CDR2: GTSNPN, SVGIG (reference sequence). The CDR3 runs 14 residues. Trimming removed 3 bases at V and 7 bases at J, with 16 bases between. CDR3 loop: CAWSRWRHKNEQFF. Here the CDR3 DNA reads TGTGCCTGGAGCCGCTGGCGGCATAAGAATGAGCAGTTCTTC. The full variable domain, completed using reference TRBV30 and TRBJ2-1, is SQTIHQWPATLVQPVGSPLSLECTVEGTSNPNLYWYRQAAGRGLQLLFYSVGIGQISSEVPQNLSASRPQDRQFILSSKKLLLSDSGFYLCAWSRWRHKNEQFFGPGTRLTVL.

The chain links TRBV5-1 to TRBJ2-5, with 13 bases fitting TRBD2. V trimming: 4 bases; J trimming: 5 bases; junction bases outside the gene matches: 8. The CDR3 sequence is 16 residues long. Germline assignment: CDR1 SGHRS and CDR2 YFSETQ. CDR3 bases: TGCGCCAGCAGCCCGGGACTAGCGGGGTCAGGGGAGACCCAGTACTTC. Residues: CASSPGLAGSGETQYF.

This clone was detected a few times. The chain is built from TRBV18 and TRBJ2-7; the match to TRBD1 covers 8 bases. Germline CDR1 and CDR2: KGHSH and LQKENI. This CDR3 spans 17 amino acids. The J segment lost 2 bases and the V segment lost 1 base, leaving 10 bases of the junction unmatched. The CDR3 loop is CASSPQGARTGTYEQYF. Here the CDR3 DNA reads TGTGCCAGCTCACCACAAGGGGCCCGGACAGGGACCTACGAGCAGTACTTC.

This clone turned up a few times. The J gene is TRBJ1-1, the V gene TRBV7-2; 7 nucleotides line up with TRBD1. Germline CDR1 and CDR2: SGHTA and FQGNSA. Germline trimming cut 4 bases from V and 4 bases from J; bases unmatched to any gene: 6. The CDR3 is 14 residues long. CDR3 nucleotides: TGTGCCAGCAGCTCGGACAGGTGGAGCACTGAAGCTTTCTTT. It specifies CASSSDRWSTEAFF.

In its sample, this clone was seen a few times. The J gene is TRBJ1-6, the V gene TRBV4-3; 8 bases align to TRBD1. Losses at the gene ends were 0 bases for V and 9 bases for J; bases not matched to a gene: 7. This CDR3 spans 16 amino acids. Germline values: CDR1 LGHNA, CDR2 YSLEER. CDR3 residues: CASSQEWGQAPSPLHF. Written as DNA, the CDR3 is TGCGCCAGCAGCCAAGAATGGGGACAGGCCCCTTCACCCCTCCACTTT.

This clone showed up just a few times. The chain links TRBV19 to TRBJ2-1; TRBD1 agrees at 7 bases. CDR3 length equals 14 residues. The germline CDR1 and CDR2 sequences are LNHDA and SQIVND (reference sequence). J was trimmed by 6 bases and V by 4 bases; bases with no gene match: 6. The DNA for the CDR3 is TGTGCCAGTAGTACCGGGACAGAAGGCAATGAGCAGTTCTTC. Amino acids: CASSTGTEGNEQFF.

The chain is built from TRBV7-2 and TRBJ1-1; 11 bases map to TRBD1. The CDR3 has 14 amino acids. Germline loops: CDR1 SGHTA, CDR2 FQGNSA. Trimming took 5 bases from V and 7 from J; bases not matched to a gene: 6. CDR3 coding DNA: TGTGCCAGCAGCAGGGACAGGGGGTCCGTTGAAGCTTTCTTT. Translation gives CASSRDRGSVEAFF.

The V call is TRBV7-3, the J call TRBJ2-3; TRBD2 might be the D (6 bases). CDR3 length: 14 amino acids. The germline gives CDR1 SGHTA, CDR2 FQGTGA. Trimming shortened V by 4 bases and J by 2 bases, and 10 bases separated the two germline ends. The CDR3 sequence is CASSSGLTTDTQYF. In nucleotides, the CDR3 is TGTGCCAGCAGCTCGGGACTGACCACAGATACGCAGTATTTT.

This clone was seen only a few times. The chain joins TRBV25-1 to TRBJ2-2; 7 bases align to TRBD2. The CDR3 is made up of 17 amino acids. Looked up from germline, CDR1 is MGHDK and CDR2 is SYGVNS. Trimming took 5 bases from V and 2 from J; bases not matched to a gene: 11. CDR3 region: CASSNWGGGGNTGELFF. The CDR3 bases are TGTGCCAGCAGTAACTGGGGTGGCGGGGGTAACACCGGGGAGCTGTTTTTT. Looking up the rest from reference TRBV25-1 and TRBJ2-2 gives the full variable domain: EADIYQTPRYLVIGTGKKITLECSQTMGHDKMYWYQQDPGMELHLIHYSYGVNSTEKGDLSSESTVSRIRTEHFPLTLESARPSHTSQYLCASSNWGGGGNTGELFFGEGSRLTVL.